The T cell receptor (beta chain) under discussion was sequenced for a study of radiation and T cells in renal cell carcinoma. Documented time point: blood 4 weeks post-SBRT, at nephrectomy. The treatment was: 15 Gy SBRT to primary tumor, nephrectomy 4 weeks later. Serial blood draws occurred at baseline and 2 and 4 weeks post-SBRT. The CDR3 covers 14 residues. The junction had 7 bases not matched to a gene; V was cut back by 5 bases and J by 5 bases. Germline loops: CDR1 MNHEY, CDR2 SVGAGI. Repertoires were generated with immunoSEQ multiplex PCR, while TCRdb's copy carries only in-frame clones and drops some. This table holds some 44,000 clones, 70% to 85% found once.

This receptor was identified in a woman aged 70-85 years with renal cell carcinoma. The rearrangement links TRBV6-5 to TRBJ1-2, with TRBD1 identical over 8 bases. Sequencing was performed on blood, taken from a patient whose treatment included radiotherapy and nephrectomy. The CDR3 DNA sequence: TGTGCCAGCAGTCACTTAACAGGGGGGTATGGCTACACCTTC. It yields the protein CASSHLTGGYGYTF.